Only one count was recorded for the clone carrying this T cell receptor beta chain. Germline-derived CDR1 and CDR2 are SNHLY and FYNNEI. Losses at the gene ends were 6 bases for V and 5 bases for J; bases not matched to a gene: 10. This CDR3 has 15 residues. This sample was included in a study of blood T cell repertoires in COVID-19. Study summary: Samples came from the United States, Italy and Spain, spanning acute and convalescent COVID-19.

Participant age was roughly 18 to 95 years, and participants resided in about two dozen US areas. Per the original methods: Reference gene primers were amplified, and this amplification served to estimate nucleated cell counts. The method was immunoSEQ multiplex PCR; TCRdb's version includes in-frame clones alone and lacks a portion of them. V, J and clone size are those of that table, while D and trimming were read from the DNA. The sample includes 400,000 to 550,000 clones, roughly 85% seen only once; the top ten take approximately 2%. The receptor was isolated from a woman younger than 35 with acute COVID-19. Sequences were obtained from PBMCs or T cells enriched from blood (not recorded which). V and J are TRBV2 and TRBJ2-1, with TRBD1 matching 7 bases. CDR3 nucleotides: TGTGCCAGCAGGGCTGCGACAGGGAGCCACAATGAGCAGTTCTTC. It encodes CASRAATGSHNEQFF. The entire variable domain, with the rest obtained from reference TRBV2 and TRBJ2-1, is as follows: EPEVTQTPSHQVTQMGQEVILRCVPISNHLYFYWYRQILGQKVEFLVSFYNNEISEKSEIFDDQFSVERPDGSNFTLKIRSTKLEDSAMYFCASRAATGSHNEQFFGPGTRLTVL.